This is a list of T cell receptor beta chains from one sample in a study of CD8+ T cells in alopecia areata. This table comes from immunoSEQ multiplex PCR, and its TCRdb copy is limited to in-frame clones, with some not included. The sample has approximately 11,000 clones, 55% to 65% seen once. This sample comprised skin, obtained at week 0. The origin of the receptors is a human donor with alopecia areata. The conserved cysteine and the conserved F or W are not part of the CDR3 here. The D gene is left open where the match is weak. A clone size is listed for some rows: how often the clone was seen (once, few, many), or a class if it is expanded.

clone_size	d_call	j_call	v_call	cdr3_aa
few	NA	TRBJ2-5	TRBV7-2	ASSLSRVRVGTQY
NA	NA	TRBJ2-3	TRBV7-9	ASSFDLMLGADTQY
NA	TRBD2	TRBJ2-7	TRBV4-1	ASSSWGGRTSGIYEQY
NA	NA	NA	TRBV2	ASSVTSALSYEQY
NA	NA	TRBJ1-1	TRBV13	ASSLGSGRNTEAF
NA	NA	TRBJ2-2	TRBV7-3	ASSLISGLRPGELF
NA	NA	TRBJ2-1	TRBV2	ASSVIKGGEQF
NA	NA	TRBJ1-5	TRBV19	ASRKGGTADLSNQPQH
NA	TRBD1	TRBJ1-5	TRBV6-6	ASSYSPGGDQPQH
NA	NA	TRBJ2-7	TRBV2	ASSGTDYEQY
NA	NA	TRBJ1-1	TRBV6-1	AIWGMNTEAF
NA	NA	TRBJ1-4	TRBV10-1	ASSANMEKLF
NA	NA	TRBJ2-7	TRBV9	ASSVGGDPSYEQY
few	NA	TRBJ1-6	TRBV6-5	ASGVTGQNSPLH
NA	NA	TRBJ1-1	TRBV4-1	ASSRQDMGFRNTEAF
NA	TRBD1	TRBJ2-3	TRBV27	ASSSPSGTGTDTQY
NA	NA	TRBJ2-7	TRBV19	ATQSRQGTYTTYEQY
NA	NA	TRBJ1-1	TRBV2	ASSESEGMGTEAF
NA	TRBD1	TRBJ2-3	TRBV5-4	ASSWGRGQFADTQY
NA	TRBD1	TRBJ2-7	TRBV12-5	ASGLRTGPYEQY